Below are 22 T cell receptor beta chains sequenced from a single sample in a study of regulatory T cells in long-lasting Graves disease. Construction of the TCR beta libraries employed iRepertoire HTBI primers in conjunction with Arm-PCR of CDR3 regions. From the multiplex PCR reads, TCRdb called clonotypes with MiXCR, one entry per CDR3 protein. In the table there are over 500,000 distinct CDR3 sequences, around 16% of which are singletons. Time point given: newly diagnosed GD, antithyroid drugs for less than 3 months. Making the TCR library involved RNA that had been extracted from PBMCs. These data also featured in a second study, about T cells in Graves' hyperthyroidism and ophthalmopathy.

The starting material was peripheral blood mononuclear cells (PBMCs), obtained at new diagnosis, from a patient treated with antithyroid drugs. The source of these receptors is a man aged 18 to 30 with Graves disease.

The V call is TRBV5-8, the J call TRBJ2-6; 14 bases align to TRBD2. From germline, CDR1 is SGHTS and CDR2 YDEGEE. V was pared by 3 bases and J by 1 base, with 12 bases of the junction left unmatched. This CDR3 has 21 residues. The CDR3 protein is CASSWTGWGTSGSSGANVLTF. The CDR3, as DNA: TGTGCCAGCAGCTGGACAGGGTGGGGGACTAGCGGGAGTTCTGGGGCCAACGTCCTGACTTTC.

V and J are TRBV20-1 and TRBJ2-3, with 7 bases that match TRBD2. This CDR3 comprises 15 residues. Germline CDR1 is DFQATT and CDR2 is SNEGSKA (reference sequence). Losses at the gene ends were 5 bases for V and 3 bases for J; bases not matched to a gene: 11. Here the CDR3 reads CSASRGGGGTDTQYF. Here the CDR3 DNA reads TGCAGTGCTTCACGGGGCGGGGGAGGTACAGATACGCAGTATTTT.

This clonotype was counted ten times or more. For the CDR3, the DNA is TGCAGTGCTAGGAGATTAGCGGGAGTCGATACGCAGTATTTT. It is translated as CSARRLAGVDTQYF. The chain recombines TRBV20-1 with TRBJ2-3, with 9 bases lining up with TRBD2. The germline V gene encodes CDR1 DFQATT and CDR2 SNEGSKA (reference sequence). CDR3 length equals 14 residues. Trimming took 3 bases from V and 6 from J; bases not matched to a gene: 7.

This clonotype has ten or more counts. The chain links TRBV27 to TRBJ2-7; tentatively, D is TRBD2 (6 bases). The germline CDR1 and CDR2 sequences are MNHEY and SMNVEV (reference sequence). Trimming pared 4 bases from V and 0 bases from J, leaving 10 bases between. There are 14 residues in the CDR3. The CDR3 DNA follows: TGTGCCAGCAGTTCCCAGACTAGCTCCTACGAGCAGTACTTC. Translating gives CASSSQTSSYEQYF.

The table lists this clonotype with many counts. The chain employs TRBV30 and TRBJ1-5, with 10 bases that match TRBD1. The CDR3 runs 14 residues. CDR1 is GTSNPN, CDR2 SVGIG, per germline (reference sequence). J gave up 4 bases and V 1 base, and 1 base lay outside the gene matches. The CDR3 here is CAWSAGQGNQPQHF. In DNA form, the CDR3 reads TGTGCCTGGAGTGCGGGACAGGGGAATCAGCCCCAGCATTTT.

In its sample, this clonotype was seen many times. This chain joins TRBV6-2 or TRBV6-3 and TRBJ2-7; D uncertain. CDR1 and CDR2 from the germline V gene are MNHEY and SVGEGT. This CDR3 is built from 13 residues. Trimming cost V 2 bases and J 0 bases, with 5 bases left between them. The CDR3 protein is CASSYQFSYEQYF. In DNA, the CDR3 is TGTGCCAGCAGTTACCAGTTCTCCTACGAGCAGTACTTC.

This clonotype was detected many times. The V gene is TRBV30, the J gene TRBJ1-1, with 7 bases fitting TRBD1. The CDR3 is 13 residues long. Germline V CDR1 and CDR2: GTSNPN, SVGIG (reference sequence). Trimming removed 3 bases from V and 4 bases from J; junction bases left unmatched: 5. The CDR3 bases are TGTGCCTGGAGGGTACAGGGGTCCACTGAAGCTTTCTTT. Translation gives CAWRVQGSTEAFF.

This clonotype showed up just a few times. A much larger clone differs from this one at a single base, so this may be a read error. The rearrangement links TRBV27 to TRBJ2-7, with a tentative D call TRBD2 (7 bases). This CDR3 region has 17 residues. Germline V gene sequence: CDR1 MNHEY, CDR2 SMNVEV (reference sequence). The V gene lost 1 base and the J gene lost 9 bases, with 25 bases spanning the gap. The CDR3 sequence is CASSLLPGASSSGGQYF. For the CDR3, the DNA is TGTGCCAGCAGTTTATTACCGGGGGCGTCATCCTCGGGAGGGCAGTACTTC.

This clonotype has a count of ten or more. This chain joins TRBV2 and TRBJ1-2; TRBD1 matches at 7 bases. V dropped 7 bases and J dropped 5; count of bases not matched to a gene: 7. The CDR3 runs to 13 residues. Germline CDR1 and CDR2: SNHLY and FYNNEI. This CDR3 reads CASIPGQPYGYTF. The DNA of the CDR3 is TGTGCCAGCATCCCGGGACAGCCTTATGGCTACACCTTC.

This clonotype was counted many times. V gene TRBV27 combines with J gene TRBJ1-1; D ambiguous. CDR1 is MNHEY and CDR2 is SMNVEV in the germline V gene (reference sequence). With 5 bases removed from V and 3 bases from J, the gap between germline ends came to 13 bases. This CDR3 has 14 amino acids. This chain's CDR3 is CASSVRAGYTEAFF. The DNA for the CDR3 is TGTGCCAGCAGTGTCCGGGCGGGTTACACTGAAGCTTTCTTT.

The CDR3 DNA reads TGTGCCAGCAGCTACGTTCCGGGCGTGCAGCCCCAGCATTTT. It encodes CASSYVPGVQPQHF. The rearrangement links TRBV12-3 or TRBV12-4 to TRBJ1-5; D remains unclear. CDR3 length: 14 amino acids. The germline V and J ends were trimmed by 6 bases and 7 bases, with 16 bases remaining between them.

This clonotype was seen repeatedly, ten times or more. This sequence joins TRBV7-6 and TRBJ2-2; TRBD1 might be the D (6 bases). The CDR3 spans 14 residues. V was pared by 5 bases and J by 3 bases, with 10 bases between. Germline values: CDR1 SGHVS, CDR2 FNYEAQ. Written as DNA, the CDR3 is TGTGCCAGCAGCCCTTACAGGGACACCGGGGAGCTGTTTTTT. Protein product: CASSPYRDTGELFF.

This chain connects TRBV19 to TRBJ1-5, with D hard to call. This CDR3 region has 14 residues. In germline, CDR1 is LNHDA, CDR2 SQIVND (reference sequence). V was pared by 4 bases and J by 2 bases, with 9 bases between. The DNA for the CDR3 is TGTGCCAGTAGTACCACCCAGGGCAATCAGCCCCAGCATTTT. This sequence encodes CASSTTQGNQPQHF.

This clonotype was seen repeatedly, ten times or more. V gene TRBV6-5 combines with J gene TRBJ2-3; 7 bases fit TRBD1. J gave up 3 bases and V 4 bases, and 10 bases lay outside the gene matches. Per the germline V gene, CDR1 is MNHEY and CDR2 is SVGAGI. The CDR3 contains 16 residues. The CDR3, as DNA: TGTGCCAGCAGTTCCAGGGACAGTCTCGGTACAGATACGCAGTATTTT. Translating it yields CASSSRDSLGTDTQYF.

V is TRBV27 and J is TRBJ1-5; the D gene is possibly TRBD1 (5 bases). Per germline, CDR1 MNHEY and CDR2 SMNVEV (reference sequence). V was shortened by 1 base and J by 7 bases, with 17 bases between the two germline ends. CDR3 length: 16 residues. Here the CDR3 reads CASSLWAPPGVQPQHF. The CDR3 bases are TGTGCCAGCAGTTTATGGGCTCCCCCGGGGGTACAGCCCCAGCATTTT.

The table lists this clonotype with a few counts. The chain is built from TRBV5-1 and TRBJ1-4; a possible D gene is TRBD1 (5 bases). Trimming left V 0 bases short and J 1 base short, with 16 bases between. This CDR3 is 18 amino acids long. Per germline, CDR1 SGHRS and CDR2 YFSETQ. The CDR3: CASSLAAEGRLTNEKLFF. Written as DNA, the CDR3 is TGCGCCAGCAGCTTGGCGGCCGAGGGGCGCTTAACTAATGAAAAACTGTTTTTT.

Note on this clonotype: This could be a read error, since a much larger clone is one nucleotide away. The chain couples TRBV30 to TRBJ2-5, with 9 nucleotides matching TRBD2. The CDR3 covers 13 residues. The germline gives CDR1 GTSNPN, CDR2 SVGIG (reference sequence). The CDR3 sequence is CAWSATSGEAQYF. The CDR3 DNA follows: TGTGCCTGGTCGGCGACTAGCGGAGAGGCCCAGTACTTC.

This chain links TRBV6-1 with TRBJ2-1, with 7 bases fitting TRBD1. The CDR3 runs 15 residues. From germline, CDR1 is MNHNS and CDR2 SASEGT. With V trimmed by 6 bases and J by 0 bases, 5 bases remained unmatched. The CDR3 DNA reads TGTGCCAGCAGGACGGGACAGAGCTCCTACAATGAGCAGTTCTTC. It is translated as CASRTGQSSYNEQFF.

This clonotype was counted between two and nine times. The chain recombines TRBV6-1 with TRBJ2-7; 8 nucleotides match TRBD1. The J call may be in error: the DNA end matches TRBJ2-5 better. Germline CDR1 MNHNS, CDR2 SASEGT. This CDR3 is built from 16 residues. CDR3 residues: CASSKRQGSRRETQYF. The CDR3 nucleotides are TGTGCCAGCAGTAAAAGACAGGGGAGTCGGCGAGAGACCCAGTACTTC.

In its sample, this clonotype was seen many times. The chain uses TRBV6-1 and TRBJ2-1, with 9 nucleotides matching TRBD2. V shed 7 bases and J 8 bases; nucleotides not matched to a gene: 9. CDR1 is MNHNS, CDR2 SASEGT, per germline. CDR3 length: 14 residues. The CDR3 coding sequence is TGTGCCAGCACGGGCCTAGCGGGAAGGTATGAGCAGTTCTTC. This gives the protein CASTGLAGRYEQFF.

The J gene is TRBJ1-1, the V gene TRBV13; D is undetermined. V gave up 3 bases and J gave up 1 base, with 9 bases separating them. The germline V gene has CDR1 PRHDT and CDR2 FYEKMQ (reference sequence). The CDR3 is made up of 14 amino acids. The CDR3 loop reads CASSFALRNTEAFF. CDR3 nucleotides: TGTGCCAGCAGCTTCGCCCTAAGGAACACTGAAGCTTTCTTT.

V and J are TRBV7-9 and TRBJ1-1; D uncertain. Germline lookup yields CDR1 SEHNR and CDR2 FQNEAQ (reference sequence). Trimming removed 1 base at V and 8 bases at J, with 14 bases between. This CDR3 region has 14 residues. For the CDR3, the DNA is TGTGCCAGCAGCTTAGGAAGAGAGATCGCCGAAGCTTTCTTT. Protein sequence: CASSLGREIAEAFF.